This TCR beta chain appears in the sequencing data of a study of patients and donors after allogeneic stem cell transplantation. TCRdb reprocessed the RT-PCR reads via MiXCR and lists one record per CDR3 protein. This table holds about a million distinct CDR3 sequences, approximately 19% found once. Deletions cut 1 base from V and 0 bases from J, with 10 bases between. Germline values: CDR1 LGHNA, CDR2 YSLEER. The length of the CDR3 is 15 residues. The sequence was obtained from a human donor who was either an allogeneic HSCT recipient or a stem cell or donor lymphocyte infusion donor (not recorded which). It is not recorded whose cells these are; they may come from a transplant donor. The genes are TRBV4-3 and TRBJ2-7, with TRBD1 as a possible D gene (6 bases). The sample was blood, either unsorted or a sorted T cell fraction (not recorded which). CDR3 amino acids: CASSQVTGRSYEQYF. The CDR3 coding sequence is TGCGCCAGCAGCCAAGTCACAGGGCGCTCCTACGAGCAGTACTTC.